The 2 T cell receptor beta chains below all came from one sample that was sequenced in a study of OX40 agonist ivuxolimab in advanced cancers. Preparation of the library involved the immunoSEQ multiplex PCR assay. In its TCRdb copy, this immuneACCESS table keeps in-frame sequences only and misses some clones. Where compared with another copy, unresolved V genes explain less than half of these, and the others have no known cause. Present in this sample are 80,000 to 85,000 clones, about 81% of which were seen just once. The ten largest account for around 6.6% of the sample. Sequenced material: CD4+ or CD8+ T cells sorted from blood, taken in a trial of the OX40 agonist ivuxolimab. The source of these receptors is an adult with an advanced solid tumor such as melanoma, head and neck, liver or kidney cancer.

This sequence joins TRBV15 and TRBJ1-5; 10 positions agree with TRBD1. This CDR3 contains 15 residues. The V gene end was trimmed by 5 bases and the J gene end by 6 bases; junction bases not matched to a gene: 7. CDR1 is LNHNV, CDR2 YYDKDF, per germline (reference sequence). Here the CDR3 reads CATSGQGDGSQPQHF. The CDR3 DNA is TGTGCCACCAGCGGACAGGGGGACGGGAGTCAGCCCCAGCATTTT.

This clone has a handful of counts. The chain is built from TRBV4-2 and TRBJ1-4; D is perhaps TRBD1 (5 bases). With 0 bases removed from V and 8 bases from J, the gap between germline ends came to 19 bases. In germline, CDR1 is LGHNA, CDR2 YNFKEQ. This CDR3 is 17 amino acids long. This chain's CDR3 is CASSQEEGWGDEEKLFF. Written as DNA, the CDR3 is TGTGCCAGCAGCCAAGAGGAGGGATGGGGGGATGAGGAAAAACTGTTTTTT.